The source of this T cell receptor (beta chain) is a study of blood T cell repertoires in COVID-19. Study background: From the United States, Italy and Spain came samples of acute and convalescent COVID-19. Sources were T cells, B-cell-depleted T cells, or PBMCs; the material itself was cDNA or gDNA.

Only in-frame clones appear in the TCRdb table, and some are missing; sequencing was by immunoSEQ multiplex PCR. The sample comprises tens of thousands of clones, 82% of which are singletons, and roughly 13% rests with the top ten. The V end was cut by 3 bases, the J end by 2 bases, with 12 bases between. This CDR3 contains 15 residues. CDR1 is SGHKS and CDR2 is YYEKEE in the germline V gene (reference sequence). The sample consisted of peripheral blood. The sequence was obtained from a woman of 80 years or more with acute or convalescent COVID-19. The V gene is TRBV5-5, the J gene TRBJ1-3; TRBD1 might be the D (6 bases). The CDR3 protein is CASSSRDNPGNTIYF. The CDR3 DNA is TGTGCCAGCAGCTCCCGGGACAATCCTGGAAACACCATATATTTT.